The rows below give T cell receptor beta chains drawn from one sample of a study of T cell responses to AZD1222 COVID-19 vaccine. The method was immunoSEQ multiplex PCR; TCRdb's version includes in-frame clones alone and lacks a portion of them. This listing includes some 150,000 clones. The sequencing sample was made of peripheral blood. The receptors were gathered from an adult in good health. Each CDR3 is given with its conserved first and last residue. The order of the fields is D gene, J gene, V gene, CDR3 protein, CDR3 DNA. D genes are given only for firm matches.

d_call: TRBD1
j_call: TRBJ1-2
v_call: TRBV27
cdr3_aa: CASSLRQGAVVYGYTF
cdr3_nt: TGTGCCAGCAGTTTACGACAGGGGGCGGTTGTCTATGGCTACACCTTC

d_call: TRBD1
j_call: TRBJ2-3
v_call: TRBV15
cdr3_aa: CATSTDRGRTDTQYF
cdr3_nt: TGTGCCACCAGCACAGACAGGGGCCGCACAGATACGCAGTATTTT

d_call: TRBD2
j_call: TRBJ2-1
v_call: TRBV9
cdr3_aa: CASSRTSGELREQFF
cdr3_nt: TGTGCCAGCAGCAGGACTAGCGGGGAGTTGAGGGAGCAGTTCTTC

d_call: -
j_call: TRBJ1-4
v_call: TRBV30
cdr3_aa: CAWSLPGGEKLFF
cdr3_nt: TGTGCCTGGAGCCTCCCGGGGGGTGAAAAACTGTTTTTT

d_call: TRBD1
j_call: TRBJ1-1
v_call: TRBV19
cdr3_aa: CASRPGQGPSNTEAFF
cdr3_nt: TGTGCCAGTAGGCCCGGACAGGGCCCTTCGAACACTGAAGCTTTCTTT

d_call: -
j_call: TRBJ1-3
v_call: TRBV5-1
cdr3_aa: CASSLTGFTGNTIYF
cdr3_nt: TGCGCCAGCAGCCTGACGGGTTTTACTGGAAACACCATATATTTT

d_call: -
j_call: TRBJ2-3
v_call: TRBV11-1
cdr3_aa: CASSSTSTDTQYF
cdr3_nt: TGTGCCAGCAGCTCGACCAGCACAGATACGCAGTATTTT

d_call: -
j_call: TRBJ1-2
v_call: TRBV5-1
cdr3_aa: CASSSHAGVNYGYTF
cdr3_nt: TGCGCCAGCAGCTCGCACGCAGGGGTAAACTATGGCTACACCTTC

d_call: -
j_call: TRBJ2-5
v_call: TRBV7-7
cdr3_aa: CASSKGSGTGETQYF
cdr3_nt: TGTGCCAGCAGCAAGGGATCTGGGACCGGAGAGACCCAGTACTTC

d_call: -
j_call: TRBJ2-1
v_call: TRBV12-5
cdr3_aa: CASGLYQGGVNEQFF
cdr3_nt: TGTGCTAGTGGTTTGTACCAGGGGGGGGTTAATGAGCAGTTCTTC

d_call: -
j_call: TRBJ2-5
v_call: TRBV12-3/TRBV12-4
cdr3_aa: CASSFLGETQYF
cdr3_nt: TGTGCCAGCAGTTTTTTAGGAGAGACCCAGTACTTC

d_call: TRBD2
j_call: TRBJ2-7
v_call: TRBV19
cdr3_aa: CASSGGLAGLYEQYF
cdr3_nt: TGTGCCAGTAGTGGGGGACTAGCGGGCCTCTACGAGCAGTACTTC

d_call: -
j_call: TRBJ1-6
v_call: TRBV30
cdr3_aa: CAWSVLGGASNNSPLHF
cdr3_nt: TGTGCCTGGAGTGTACTTGGAGGGGCCAGCAATAATTCACCCCTCCACTTT

d_call: -
j_call: TRBJ1-1
v_call: TRBV30
cdr3_aa: CAWREKGYRTEAFF
cdr3_nt: TGTGCCTGGAGAGAGAAGGGTTACCGGACTGAAGCTTTCTTT

d_call: -
j_call: TRBJ1-2
v_call: TRBV30
cdr3_aa: CAWTRGLTNYGYTF
cdr3_nt: TGTGCCTGGACCCGGGGGCTAACTAACTATGGCTACACCTTC

d_call: -
j_call: TRBJ2-1
v_call: TRBV7-7
cdr3_aa: CASSFEPGSYNEQFF
cdr3_nt: TGTGCCAGCAGCTTTGAACCAGGGTCCTACAATGAGCAGTTCTTC

d_call: -
j_call: TRBJ2-7
v_call: TRBV27
cdr3_aa: CASRSETAYEQYF
cdr3_nt: TGTGCCAGCCGCTCGGAGACAGCCTACGAGCAGTACTTC

d_call: TRBD2
j_call: TRBJ2-1
v_call: TRBV7-9
cdr3_aa: CASSLTSGGSNNEQFF
cdr3_nt: TGTGCCAGCAGCCTCACTAGCGGGGGGTCCAACAATGAGCAGTTCTTC

d_call: -
j_call: TRBJ1-3
v_call: TRBV9
cdr3_aa: CASSVDSWKNTIYF
cdr3_nt: TGTGCCAGCAGCGTAGATTCCTGGAAAAACACCATATATTTT

d_call: TRBD1
j_call: TRBJ2-7
v_call: TRBV27
cdr3_aa: CASRGTGGHEQYF
cdr3_nt: TGTGCCAGCAGGGGGACAGGGGGCCACGAGCAGTACTTC

d_call: -
j_call: TRBJ2-1
v_call: TRBV20-1
cdr3_aa: CSASKVYNEQFF
cdr3_nt: TGCAGTGCTAGTAAAGTCTACAATGAGCAGTTCTTC

d_call: -
j_call: TRBJ2-7
v_call: TRBV12-3/TRBV12-4
cdr3_aa: CASSLFTEQYF
cdr3_nt: TGTGCCAGCAGTTTATTTACCGAGCAGTACTTC

d_call: -
j_call: TRBJ1-3
v_call: TRBV6-1
cdr3_aa: CASSEVPGTIYF
cdr3_nt: TGTGCCAGCAGTGAAGTTCCGGGCACCATATATTTT

d_call: -
j_call: TRBJ2-5
v_call: TRBV7-6
cdr3_aa: CASSLGQAKETQYF
cdr3_nt: TGTGCCAGCAGCTTAGGACAGGCCAAAGAGACCCAGTACTTC